A selection of T cell receptor beta chains follows, all from one sample in a study of blood T cells in healthy people across ages. One entry per CDR3 protein results from TCRdb running MiXCR on the 5' RACE reads. Of 650,000 to 800,000 distinct CDR3 sequences listed, around 42% are singletons. The sample was blood. Every receptor here comes from a man aged 55-75 years in good health. The CDR3 runs from the conserved cysteine through the conserved F or W. The D gene is left open where the match is weak. Clone size appears in some rows only: once, few, many, or a class for an expanded clone.

>few|TRBJ2-5|TRBV12-3/TRBV12-4|-
TGTGCCAGCAGGAGGGACGGAGAAGAGACCCAGTACTTC
CASRRDGEETQYF
>few|TRBJ2-6|TRBV6-5|-
TGTGCCAGCAGTACCCGGGACAACTCTGGGGCCAACGTCCTGACTTTC
CASSTRDNSGANVLTF
>-|TRBJ2-7|TRBV6-1|-
TGTGCCAGCAGTGAAATCGGCAGCTCCTACGAGCAGTACTTC
CASSEIGSSYEQYF
>-|TRBJ2-7|TRBV12-3/TRBV12-4|-
TGTGCCAGCAGTTACGGGTTCAAGCAGTACTTC
CASSYGFKQYF
>-|TRBJ2-3|TRBV7-2|-
TGTGCCAGCAGCCTGAAGGGAGATACGCAGTATTTT
CASSLKGDTQYF
>few|TRBJ2-3|TRBV7-2|TRBD2
TGTGCCAGCAGCTTCGGGGGGGGCCAGAGCACAGATACGCAGTATTTT
CASSFGGGQSTDTQYF
>few|TRBJ2-5|TRBV4-1|TRBD1
TGCGCCAGCAGCCCCCCTGGGAACAGGGGGATTGTGGAGACCCAGTACTTC
CASSPPGNRGIVETQYF
>few|TRBJ1-6|TRBV12-3/TRBV12-4|-
TGTGCCAGCACCGTGACAGGATTTCATTCACCCCTCCACTTT
CASTVTGFHSPLHF
>-|TRBJ1-4|TRBV4-3|TRBD1
TGCGCCAGCAGCCGTAGGGACAGGGGTGAAAAACTGTTTTTT
CASSRRDRGEKLFF
>-|TRBJ1-1|TRBV6-1|TRBD1
TGTGCCAGCAGTGTTGGGGGACAGGGGATCACTGAAGCTTTCTTT
CASSVGGQGITEAFF
>-|TRBJ2-7|TRBV7-2|-
TGTGCCAGCAGCTTAGGCCCGGCCGTTAGTGCCCAGTACTTC
CASSLGPAVSAQYF
>-|TRBJ2-7|TRBV5-5|-
TGTGCCAGCAGCCTCTATATGAACGAGCAGTACTTC
CASSLYMNEQYF
>-|TRBJ1-6|TRBV20-1|-
TGCAGTGCTAGAGACAATACAGGTCGATTACGTTCACCCCTCCACTTT
CSARDNTGRLRSPLHF
>-|TRBJ2-5|TRBV29-1|TRBD1
TGCAGCGTCCTTGGGACAGGGAGCCAAGAGACCCAGTACTTC
CSVLGTGSQETQYF
>few|TRBJ2-5|TRBV5-6|TRBD2
TGTGCCAGCAGCTTGGTACCTAGCGGGGGGCCCCAGAAGACCCAGTACTTC
CASSLVPSGGPQKTQYF
>few|TRBJ1-2|TRBV20-1|-
TGCAGTGCTAGAGGACTGTTCAACTATGGCTACACCTTC
CSARGLFNYGYTF
>-|TRBJ2-3|TRBV25-1|-
TGTGCCAGCAGTGAAGCTCTAGGGACAGATACGCAGTATTTT
CASSEALGTDTQYF
>-|TRBJ2-7|TRBV18|-
TGTGCCAGCTCAAGTTTTGGGGGTAACTACGAGCAGTACTTC
CASSSFGGNYEQYF
>-|TRBJ1-4|TRBV6-1|-
TGTGCCAGCAACCCGGGACGAGGTAATGAAAAACTGTTTTTT
CASNPGRGNEKLFF
>-|TRBJ1-4|TRBV18|-
TGTGCCAGCTCTCTGGCAACTAATGAAAAACTGTTTTTT
CASSLATNEKLFF
>-|TRBJ2-5|TRBV7-2|-
TGTGCCAGCAGCTTAACGCCAGGTGGACAAGAGACCCAGTACTTC
CASSLTPGGQETQYF
>-|TRBJ2-3|TRBV18|-
TGTGCCAGCTCAACGGCGGCAGCTAGCACAGATACGCAGTATTTT
CASSTAAASTDTQYF
>-|TRBJ2-2|TRBV2|-
TGTGCCAGCGAAGATGGCGGGGAGCTGTTTTTT
CASEDGGELFF
>-|TRBJ2-6|TRBV24-1|-
TGTGCCACCAGTGATGCCAATGGGGCCAACGTCCTGACTTTC
CATSDANGANVLTF
>-|TRBJ2-3|TRBV20-1|-
TGCAGTGCCCTGGGGGCAACAGATACGCAGTATTTT
CSALGATDTQYF
>-|TRBJ2-1|TRBV29-1|TRBD2
TGCAGCGTCGGTGCGGGGGGGGTGAATGAGCAGTTCTTC
CSVGAGGVNEQFF
>-|TRBJ2-1|TRBV27|-
TGTGCCAGCAGTGTAGTGTCTGGGTACAATGAGCAGTTCTTC
CASSVVSGYNEQFF
>few|TRBJ2-1|TRBV20-1|TRBD2
TGCAGTGCTAGAGATGGAGCCACCGGCGGGGGGGCGAATGAGCAGTTCTTC
CSARDGATGGGANEQFF
>-|TRBJ2-5|TRBV12-3/TRBV12-4|TRBD1
TGTGCCAGCAGTCCCCAAGGGGGCTACGGCAATGAGCAGTACTTC
CASSPQGGYGNEQYF
>-|TRBJ2-5|TRBV6-2/TRBV6-3|TRBD2
TGTGCCAGCAGTCTCAGACTAGCGGGGGCTGGGGAGACCCAGTACTTC
CASSLRLAGAGETQYF
>-|TRBJ2-3|TRBV2|-
TGTGCCAGCAGTGCCTCCGCGGGGCGCACAGATACGCAGTATTTT
CASSASAGRTDTQYF
>few|TRBJ2-7|TRBV29-1|TRBD2
TGCAGCGTTGAGGGGACTAGCGGCGCCTACGAGCAGTACTTC
CSVEGTSGAYEQYF
>few|TRBJ2-7|TRBV20-1|-
TGCAGTGCGCCTACCAGGGATACCTACGAGCAGTACTTC
CSAPTRDTYEQYF
>-|TRBJ1-1|TRBV15|-
TGTGCCACCACCCCAGAGAGGGGCCCTAGAACTGAAGCTTTCTTT
CATTPERGPRTEAFF
>-|TRBJ2-7|TRBV18|TRBD1
TGTGCCAGCTCACCAGGGACGGGACAGGTATCCTACGAGCAGTACTTC
CASSPGTGQVSYEQYF
>few|TRBJ2-7|TRBV4-3|TRBD1
TGCGCCAGCAGCCAATCCGCCGGGACAGGGGACGGCTCCTACGAGCAGTACTTC
CASSQSAGTGDGSYEQYF
>once|TRBJ1-4|TRBV12-3/TRBV12-4|-
TGTGCCAGCAACATTGGAACACCCCTGGCGAATGAAAAACTGTTTTTT
CASNIGTPLANEKLFF
>-|TRBJ1-2|TRBV7-2|TRBD1
TGTGCCAGCAGCGCACAGGGGGCTGGCTATGGCTACACCTTC
CASSAQGAGYGYTF
>-|TRBJ2-7|TRBV27|-
TGTGCCAGCAGCCTGGACAGTGACCTCTCCTACGAGCAGTACTTC
CASSLDSDLSYEQYF
>-|TRBJ2-7|TRBV7-2|-
TGTGCCAGCAGCTTAGCGCACAGCTACCGCTACGAGCAGTACTTC
CASSLAHSYRYEQYF
>few|TRBJ1-2|TRBV7-2|TRBD1
TGTGCCAGCAGCTCGACAGGGAGAAGAGGCTACACCTTC
CASSSTGRRGYTF
>-|TRBJ2-5|TRBV7-9|TRBD1
TGTGCCAGCAGCATGACAGGGAAGCAGAAGACCCAGTACTTC
CASSMTGKQKTQYF
>few|TRBJ2-3|TRBV4-3|-
TGCGCCAGCAGCCAAGGGATGAGCGGGGCGGGGGCAAGCACAGATACGCAGTATTTT
CASSQGMSGAGASTDTQYF
>-|TRBJ2-1|TRBV4-3|-
TGCGCCAGCAGCCAAGACCCCTTAGGGGCCAACTCCTACAATGAGCAGTTCTTC
CASSQDPLGANSYNEQFF
>few|TRBJ2-5|TRBV7-2|TRBD2
TGTGCCAGCAGCCGCACGTCCGGGACTAGCGGTTCGTACCAAGAGACCCAGTACTTC
CASSRTSGTSGSYQETQYF
>-|TRBJ1-2|TRBV7-2|-
TGTGCCAGCAGCTTGGACTTCAACTATGGCTGCACCTTC
CASSLDFNYGCTF
>few|TRBJ2-7|TRBV13|-
TGTGCCAGCAGCTTAGGGCCAGAAGGACAGCCCTACGAGCAGTACTTC
CASSLGPEGQPYEQYF
>many|TRBJ2-7|TRBV6-1|-
TGTGCCAGCAGTGAAAACCGGGACGCAACTCACGAGCAGTACTTC
CASSENRDATHEQYF
>-|TRBJ2-3|TRBV5-4|-
TGTGCCAGCAGCTTGGGAGCGGGCCCTAGGGCAGATACGCAGTATTTT
CASSLGAGPRADTQYF
>-|TRBJ1-4|TRBV27|TRBD1
TGTGCCAGCAGGCGGAACAGGGGCGATCAACCGGTAAAACTGTTTTTT
CASRRNRGDQPVKLFF
>-|TRBJ1-1|TRBV20-1|TRBD1
TGCAGTGCTACTACCCGAACCGGGACAGGGAACACTGAAGCTTTCTTT
CSATTRTGTGNTEAFF
>-|TRBJ2-3|TRBV4-2|-
TGTGCCAGCAGCCATGAACGAAGCACAGATACGCAGTATTTT
CASSHERSTDTQYF
>few|TRBJ2-1|TRBV6-2/TRBV6-3|-
TGTGCCAGCAGCCCGAGAAGGGGGGGGGCCGGGAGTGAGCAGTTCTTC
CASSPRRGGAGSEQFF